These 30 T cell receptor beta chains originate from one sample sequenced in a study of cytomegalovirus exposure and HLA in healthy donors. 60 Vbeta and 13 Jbeta primers were used in PCR. Repertoires were generated with immunoSEQ multiplex PCR, while TCRdb's copy carries only in-frame clones and drops some. Among some 150,000 clones listed, approximately 80% were seen once. The material sequenced was PBMCs. The receptors were gathered from a woman between 18 and 30 years old in good health and CMV-seronegative.

This chain links TRBV19 with TRBJ1-2; tentatively, D is TRBD1 (5 bases). V dropped 1 base and J dropped 6 bases, with 6 bases sitting between them. The CDR3 is 12 amino acids. Germline V gives CDR1 LNHDA, CDR2 SQIVND (reference sequence). CDR3 sequence reads: CASSIGGDGYTF. CDR3 nucleotides: TGTGCCAGTAGTATAGGGGGCGATGGCTACACCTTC.

The chain joins TRBV27 to TRBJ1-1; tentatively, D is TRBD1 (5 bases). V was shortened by 3 bases and J by 4 bases, with 12 bases between the two germline ends. This CDR3 region has 14 residues. Germline V gives CDR1 MNHEY, CDR2 SMNVEV (reference sequence). In nucleotides, the CDR3 is TGTGCCAGCAGTTTTGCAGGGCGGTTCACTGAAGCTTTCTTT. Its translation: CASSFAGRFTEAFF.

The J gene is TRBJ1-2, the V gene TRBV28; TRBD1 aligns across 12 bases. In germline, CDR1 is MDHEN, CDR2 SYDVKM. This CDR3 has 16 amino acids. Trimming cost V 5 bases and J 0 bases; bases outside gene matches: 4. CDR3 coding DNA: TGTGCCAGCAGTCCCGGGACAGGGGGCGCTAACTATGGCTACACCTTC. Translated: CASSPGTGGANYGYTF.

This clone has a single count. The chain combines TRBV5-1 with TRBJ1-6, with no clear D. Germline V CDR1 and CDR2: SGHRS, YFSETQ. V was cut by 0 bases and J by 5 bases, with 12 bases left in between. The CDR3 contains 16 residues. CDR3 DNA: TGCGCCAGCAGCTTGGCGATGGCTAGCGATAATTCACCCCTCCACTTT. It codes for CASSLAMASDNSPLHF.

V is TRBV10-2 and J is TRBJ2-1, with 7 bases identical to TRBD2. V shed 6 bases and J 1 base; nucleotides not matched to a gene: 9. This CDR3 contains 16 residues. The V gene's germline CDR1 is WSHSY and CDR2 SAAADI. The CDR3 bases are TGCGCCAGCAGACCTAAGGGACTATTGTCCTACAATGAGCAGTTCTTC. Its protein is CASRPKGLLSYNEQFF.

The genes are TRBV27 and TRBJ1-5; no firm D call. Per germline, CDR1 MNHEY and CDR2 SMNVEV (reference sequence). The CDR3 is made up of 13 amino acids. Between the trimmed V and J ends, which lost 0 bases and 5 bases, there was a span of 5 bases. CDR3 protein: CASSLSLDQPQHF. CDR3 DNA: TGTGCCAGCAGTTTATCGTTAGATCAGCCCCAGCATTTT.

The chain couples TRBV19 to TRBJ1-6; weak D call: TRBD1 (6 bases). CDR1 and CDR2 from the germline V gene are LNHDA and SQIVND (reference sequence). The V end lost 8 bases, the J end lost 7 bases, and 12 bases lay between the germline ends. The CDR3 covers 13 residues. The CDR3 nucleotides are TGTGCCAGTGTCGGACAGCCGAATTCACCCCTCCACTTT. This encodes CASVGQPNSPLHF.

This clone was seen more than once but under ten times. The rearrangement joins TRBV5-1 to TRBJ2-7; no reliable D call. Germline V gene sequence: CDR1 SGHRS, CDR2 YFSETQ. The CDR3 covers 11 residues. CDR3 sequence (DNA): TGCAAGCAGAAGGCGGCATACGAGCAGTACTTC. Amino acids: CKQKAAYEQYF.

The chain links TRBV18 to TRBJ1-5; 11 bases line up with TRBD1. The germline CDR1 and CDR2 sequences are KGHSH and LQKENI. There are 16 residues in the CDR3. Losses at the gene ends were 0 bases for V and 2 bases for J; bases not matched to a gene: 0. The CDR3 protein is CASSPPGQGGNQPQHF. In DNA, the CDR3 is TGTGCCAGCTCACCACCGGGACAGGGGGGCAATCAGCCCCAGCATTTT.

This clone appeared a few times. V is TRBV6-1 and J is TRBJ1-6; 9 bases line up with TRBD1. V gave up 11 bases and J gave up 9 bases; unmatched junction bases: 14. Germline values: CDR1 MNHNS, CDR2 SASEGT. This CDR3 has 15 residues. CDR3 nucleotides: TGTGCCTGTTTTGTACCGGGACAGGGTGGTTCACCCCTCCACTTT. Its protein product is CACFVPGQGGSPLHF.

The gene calls are TRBV21-1 and TRBJ1-4; the D call of TRBD1 is as the table states it, not checked on the DNA. TRBV21-1 is given as a pseudogene. The CDR3 length is 16 residues. The DNA of the CDR3 is TGTGCCAGCAGCGGCCGTGACAGGCGGTCGGGTGAAAAACTGTTTTTT. Translation: CASSGRDRRSGEKLFF.

The chain couples TRBV18 to TRBJ1-2; tentative D call: TRBD1 (6 bases). Germline-derived CDR1 and CDR2 are KGHSH and LQKENI. The CDR3 has 16 amino acids. V was pared by 2 bases and J by 5 bases, with 18 bases between. The CDR3 region has the DNA TGTGCCAGCTCACCAGAAGGGGCAGGGGCAGGGTATGGCTACACCTTC. It translates to CASSPEGAGAGYGYTF.

Worth noting for this clone: At one of its ends the junction is not consistent with the germline gene, which may arise from a read error. The J gene is TRBJ2-6, the V gene TRBV27; the D gene is possibly TRBD1 (5 bases). The CDR3 runs to 15 residues. CDR1 and CDR2 from the germline V gene are MNHEY and SMNVEV (reference sequence). The CDR3 is CASLTPGAGANGLTF. The CDR3 region has the DNA TGTGCCAGCCTGACGCCAGGCGCTGGGGCCAACGGCCTGACTTTC. The full variable domain, rest sourced from reference TRBV27 and TRBJ2-6, is EAQVTQNPRYLITVTGKKLTVTCSQNMNHEYMSWYRQDPGLGLRQIYYSMNVEVTDKGDVPEGYKVSRKEKRNFPLILESPSPNQTSLYFCASLTPGAGANGLTFGAGSRLTVL.

The chain couples TRBV10-1 to TRBJ2-5; 11 bases are a match to TRBD1. The J call may be wrong; the DNA end is better matched by TRBJ2-7. Germline loops: CDR1 WNHNN, CDR2 SYGVQD (reference sequence). CDR3 size: 15 residues. This CDR3 reads CASSDRTGGRHEQYF. As DNA, the CDR3 is TGCGCCAGCAGTGATCGGACAGGGGGCCGCCACGAGCAGTACTTC.

The V gene is TRBV5-1, the J gene TRBJ2-5; 13 bases are shared with TRBD2. Germline CDR1 and CDR2: SGHRS and YFSETQ. The CDR3 extends over 17 amino acids. With V trimmed by 4 bases and J by 1 base, 7 bases remained unmatched. The DNA of the CDR3 is TGCGCCAGCAGCCTCCTACGGACTAGCGGGGGCCAAGAGACCCAGTACTTC. Translation: CASSLLRTSGGQETQYF.

The rearrangement uses TRBV4-1 and TRBJ1-4; the D gene is possibly TRBD1 (6 bases). Per germline, CDR1 MGHRA and CDR2 YSYEKL. This CDR3 comprises 16 residues. The V end was cut by 0 bases, the J end by 5 bases, with 13 bases between. In DNA form, the CDR3 reads TGCGCCAGCAGCCAAGAGGCGGACAGAACCAATGAAAAACTGTTTTTT. This translates into CASSQEADRTNEKLFF.

The rearrangement links TRBV6-1 to TRBJ1-2, with a possible D match to TRBD1 (6 bases). This CDR3 region has 14 residues. In germline, CDR1 is MNHNS, CDR2 SASEGT. The V end was cut by 7 bases, the J end by 6 bases, with 18 bases between. The CDR3 sequence is CASTLAHRADGYTF. CDR3 coding DNA: TGTGCCAGCACCCTCGCCCACAGGGCGGATGGCTACACCTTC.

The rearrangement uses TRBV4-1 and TRBJ1-1; a possible D gene is TRBD1 (6 bases). Trimming cost V 4 bases and J 6 bases, with 12 bases left between them. Germline-derived CDR1 and CDR2 are MGHRA and YSYEKL. This CDR3 is 13 amino acids long. In DNA, the CDR3 is TGCGCCAGCAGCCGCCAGGGGTACGCTGAAGCTTTCTTT. Protein product: CASSRQGYAEAFF.

This chain connects TRBV9 to TRBJ2-3; the D gene is possibly TRBD1 (6 bases). V lost 5 bases and J lost 0, with 13 bases in between. Germline V gives CDR1 SGDLS, CDR2 YYNGEE. This CDR3 has 15 residues. The CDR3 sequence is CASRSADRSTDTQYF. In DNA, the CDR3 is TGTGCCAGCAGATCAGCCGACAGGAGCACAGATACGCAGTATTTT.

This chain connects TRBV30 to TRBJ1-2; TRBD1 agrees at 11 bases. The V and J ends lost 4 bases and 0 bases, in that order; junction bases with no gene match: 7. Germline V lookup: CDR1 GTSNPN, CDR2 SVGIG (reference sequence). The length of the CDR3 is 16 residues. CDR3 residues: CAWTSDRGLTNYGYTF. As DNA, the CDR3 is TGTGCCTGGACTTCGGACAGGGGGCTAACTAACTATGGCTACACCTTC.

The chain carries TRBV5-1 and TRBJ1-2, with D possibly TRBD1 on 6 matching bases. Trimming removed 0 bases at V and 8 bases at J, with 14 bases between. The CDR3 length is 14 residues. Germline values: CDR1 SGHRS, CDR2 YFSETQ. The CDR3 reads CASSLARGARGYTF. In DNA, the CDR3 is TGCGCCAGCAGCTTGGCTCGGGGGGCGAGGGGCTACACCTTC.

The genes are TRBV9 and TRBJ2-4, with TRBD2 as a possible D gene (7 bases). V shed 3 bases and J shed 0 bases, with 16 bases lying between them. This CDR3 is 17 amino acids long. Per germline, CDR1 SGDLS and CDR2 YYNGEE. Here the CDR3 reads CASSEGGLRLAKNIQYF. The DNA of the CDR3 is TGTGCCAGCAGCGAGGGGGGGCTACGTCTAGCCAAAAACATTCAGTACTTC.

The chain's CDR3 is CASRRQGAGNTIYF. CDR3 sequence (DNA): TGTGCCAGTAGGAGACAGGGGGCTGGAAACACCATATATTTT. J is TRBJ1-3 and V is TRBV19, with 9 bases that match TRBD1. Germline V CDR1 and CDR2: LNHDA, SQIVND (reference sequence). J was trimmed by 2 bases and V by 6 bases; bases with no gene match: 2. The CDR3 has 14 amino acids.

The V gene is TRBV2, the J gene TRBJ2-2; TRBD1 agrees at 7 bases. Germline V gene sequence: CDR1 SNHLY, CDR2 FYNNEI. Germline trimming cut 4 bases from V and 3 bases from J; bases unmatched to any gene: 5. The CDR3 is made up of 15 amino acids. CDR3 loop: CASSGRQGDTGELFF. The CDR3 bases are TGTGCCAGCAGTGGGAGACAGGGTGACACCGGGGAGCTGTTTTTT.

The chain links TRBV29-1 to TRBJ2-5; unclear D gene. This CDR3 comprises 12 residues. The V and J ends lost 5 bases and 5 bases respectively, with 12 bases between them. Germline V gives CDR1 SQVTM, CDR2 ANQGSEA. CDR3 sequence: CSVPGTPETQYF. CDR3 coding DNA: TGCAGCGTTCCGGGTACCCCGGAGACCCAGTACTTC.

This sequence joins TRBV7-9 and TRBJ1-4; 7 bases agree with TRBD1. Germline CDR1 is SEHNR and CDR2 is FQNEAQ (reference sequence). The CDR3 runs 16 residues. Trimming took 5 bases from V and 8 from J; bases not matched to a gene: 14. The chain's CDR3 is CASSPVRDSRLEKLFF. DNA of the CDR3: TGTGCCAGCAGCCCAGTCCGGGACAGCCGGCTCGAAAAACTGTTTTTT.

The J gene is TRBJ2-6, the V gene TRBV6-6, with TRBD1 matching over 8 bases. V was pared by 4 bases and J by 2 bases, with 1 base of the junction left unmatched. Germline V gene data show CDR1 as MNHNY and CDR2 as SVGAGI (reference sequence). CDR3 size: 15 residues. CDR3: CASSLTGAGANVLTF. The CDR3 DNA sequence: TGTGCCAGCAGTTTGACAGGGGCTGGGGCCAACGTCCTGACTTTC.

The chain is built from TRBV6-1 and TRBJ2-7; D might be TRBD2 (6 bases). The V gene's germline CDR1 is MNHNS and CDR2 SASEGT. The CDR3 is 13 amino acids. Trimming stripped 7 bases from V and 2 bases from J, with 12 bases between. For the CDR3, the DNA is TGTGCCAGCAAGAGGGACTCCCCCTACGAGCAGTACTTC. Its protein product is CASKRDSPYEQYF.

This clone was counted a few times. This chain links TRBV6-5 with TRBJ2-2; 7 bases agree with TRBD1. CDR3 size: 16 residues. The germline V gene encodes CDR1 MNHEY and CDR2 SVGAGI. V trimming: 0 bases; J trimming: 5 bases; junction bases outside the gene matches: 6. The DNA for the CDR3 is TGTGCCAGCAGTTACTCGTCCTACAGGGGAACCGGGGAGCTGTTTTTT. This encodes CASSYSSYRGTGELFF.

The chain employs TRBV28 and TRBJ2-5; 9 nucleotides align to TRBD2. The germline V gene encodes CDR1 MDHEN and CDR2 SYDVKM. CDR3 length equals 17 residues. V was pared by 4 bases and J by 0 bases, with 9 bases of the junction left unmatched. The CDR3 bases are TGTGCCAGCAGTTCTCACTTTAGCGGGGGCCACCAAGAGACCCAGTACTTC. This sequence encodes CASSSHFSGGHQETQYF.